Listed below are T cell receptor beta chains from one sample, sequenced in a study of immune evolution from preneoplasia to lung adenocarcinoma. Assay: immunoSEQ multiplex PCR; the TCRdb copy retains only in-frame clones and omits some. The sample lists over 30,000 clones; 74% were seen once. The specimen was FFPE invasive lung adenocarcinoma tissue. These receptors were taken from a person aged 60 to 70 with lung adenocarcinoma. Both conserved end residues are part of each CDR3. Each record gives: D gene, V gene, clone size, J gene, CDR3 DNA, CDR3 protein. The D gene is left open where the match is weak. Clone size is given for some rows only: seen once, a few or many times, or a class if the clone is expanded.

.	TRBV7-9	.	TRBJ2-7	TGTGCCAGCAGCTTAGTCCACGGGGCCGTCTCCTACGAGCAGTACTTC	CASSLVHGAVSYEQYF
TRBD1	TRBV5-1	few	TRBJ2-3	TGCGCCAGCAGCTCGACAGGGGGGCTCACAGATACGCAGTATTTT	CASSSTGGLTDTQYF
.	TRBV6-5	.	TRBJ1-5	TGTGCCAGCAACGGACGGATCAATCAGCCCCAGCATTTT	CASNGRINQPQHF
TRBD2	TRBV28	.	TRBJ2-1	TGTGCCAGCAGTTTATCTAAGGGACTAGCGGGACCATACAATGAGCAGTTCTTC	CASSLSKGLAGPYNEQFF
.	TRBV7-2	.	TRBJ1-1	TGTGCCAGCAGAATCGCACAGGACACCCCAGAAGCTTTCTTT	CASRIAQDTPEAFF
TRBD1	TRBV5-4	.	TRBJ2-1	TGTGCCAGCAGCCAAGGGGGCAGATCGGACAATGAGCAGTTCTTC	CASSQGGRSDNEQFF
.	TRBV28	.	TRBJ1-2	TGTGCTAGCGGATCCTTTGGGACCGGCTACACCTTC	CASGSFGTGYTF
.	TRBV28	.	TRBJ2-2	TGTGCCAGCAGTCTCTCTTACACCAGGGACATTAACACCGGGGAGCTGTTTTTT	CASSLSYTRDINTGELFF
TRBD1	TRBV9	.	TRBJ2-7	TGTGCCAGCAGCGTAGCGTGGACAGGGGACGAGCAGTACTTC	CASSVAWTGDEQYF
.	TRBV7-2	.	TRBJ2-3	TGTGCCAGCAGCTTCGGTGCACTAGGTACGCAGTATTTT	CASSFGALGTQYF
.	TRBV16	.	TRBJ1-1	TGTGCCAGCAGCTGGACGACAGCGAACACTGAAGCTTTCTTT	CASSWTTANTEAFF
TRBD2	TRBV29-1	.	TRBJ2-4	TGCAGCGTTGAAGAGGGCGGGAGCCAAAACATTCAGTACTTC	CSVEEGGSQNIQYF
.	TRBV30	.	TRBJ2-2	TGTGCCTGGAGTGGCGCAGGGCTTGACACCGGGGAGCTGTTTTTT	CAWSGAGLDTGELFF
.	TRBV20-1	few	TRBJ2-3	TGCAGTGCTAGATCGCGAACGCAGTATTTT	CSARSRTQYF
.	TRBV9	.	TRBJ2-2	TGTGCCAGCAGCTCGACAGCGAACACCGGGGAGCTGTTTTTT	CASSSTANTGELFF
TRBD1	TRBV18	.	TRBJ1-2	TGTGCCAGCTCACCCCAAAACGGGGGACAGGGCTATGGCTACACCTTC	CASSPQNGGQGYGYTF
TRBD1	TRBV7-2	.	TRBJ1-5	TGTGCCAGCAGCTTACTTACAGGGGTTAGTTCCCAGCATTTT	CASSLLTGVSSQHF
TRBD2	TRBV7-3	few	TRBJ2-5	TGTGCCAGCAGCTTAAATGCGGGAGCAATCTCGGAGACCCAGTACTTC	CASSLNAGAISETQYF
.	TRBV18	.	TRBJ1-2	TGTGCCAGCTCACCACCTCGGCAGGGGAACTATGGCTACACCTTC	CASSPPRQGNYGYTF
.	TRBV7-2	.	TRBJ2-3	TGTGCCAGCAGCTTAAGTGAGACTGGTAATACGCAGTATTTT	CASSLSETGNTQYF
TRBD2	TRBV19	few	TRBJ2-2	TGTGCCAGTAGTATACTAGCGGGAGTAACCGGGGAGCTGTTTTTT	CASSILAGVTGELFF
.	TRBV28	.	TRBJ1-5	TGTGCCAGCACCCCCGCGGTTGCGGGCGGTCAGCCCCAGCATTTT	CASTPAVAGGQPQHF